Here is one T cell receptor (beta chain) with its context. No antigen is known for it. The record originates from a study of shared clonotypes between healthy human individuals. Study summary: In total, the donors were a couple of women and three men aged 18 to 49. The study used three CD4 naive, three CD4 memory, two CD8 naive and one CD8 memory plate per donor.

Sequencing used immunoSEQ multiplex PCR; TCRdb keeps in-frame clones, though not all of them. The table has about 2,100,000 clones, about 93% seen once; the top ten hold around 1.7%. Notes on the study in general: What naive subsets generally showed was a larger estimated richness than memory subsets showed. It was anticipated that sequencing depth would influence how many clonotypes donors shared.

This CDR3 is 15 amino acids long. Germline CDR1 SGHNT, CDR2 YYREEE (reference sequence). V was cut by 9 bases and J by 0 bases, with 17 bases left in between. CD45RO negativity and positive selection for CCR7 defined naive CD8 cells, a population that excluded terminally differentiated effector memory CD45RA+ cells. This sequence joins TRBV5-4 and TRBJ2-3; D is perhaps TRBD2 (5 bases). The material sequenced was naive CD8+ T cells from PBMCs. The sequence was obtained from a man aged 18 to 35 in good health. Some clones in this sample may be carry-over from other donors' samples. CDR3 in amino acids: CATKAVADSTDTQYF. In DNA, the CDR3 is TGTGCCACCAAAGCGGTGGCAGATAGCACAGATACGCAGTATTTT. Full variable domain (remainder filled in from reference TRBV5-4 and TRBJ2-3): ETGVTQSPTHLIKTRGQQVTLRCSSQSGHNTVSWYQQALGQGPQFIFQYYREEENGRGNFPPRFSGLQFPNYSSELNVNALELDDSALYLCATKAVADSTDTQYFGPGTRLTVL.